This is a list of T cell receptor beta chains from one sample in a study of blood T cell repertoires in COVID-19. The protocol was immunoSEQ multiplex PCR, while the TCRdb copy is restricted to in-frame clones and leaves out a portion. The sample holds 25,000 to 30,000 clones, roughly 90% seen once. Sequenced: peripheral blood. The receptors shown here come from a human donor in a cohort sampled during active COVID-19. Each CDR3 is given without its conserved first and last residue. Fields, in order: J gene, CDR3 length, V gene, CDR3 protein.

J gene: TRBJ2-3; CDR3 length: 13; V gene: TRBV20-1; CDR3 protein: SASSSGGDTDTQY
J gene: TRBJ1-2; CDR3 length: 12; V gene: TRBV7-8; CDR3 protein: ASSLAQGDYGYT
J gene: TRBJ2-7; CDR3 length: 13; V gene: TRBV9; CDR3 protein: ASSVGTGRGYEQY
J gene: TRBJ1-4; CDR3 length: 15; V gene: TRBV28; CDR3 protein: ASSLMGGARTNEKLF
J gene: TRBJ2-3; CDR3 length: 15; V gene: TRBV9; CDR3 protein: ASSVEPSGGDTDTQY
J gene: TRBJ1-6; CDR3 length: 11; V gene: TRBV3-1/TRBV3-2; CDR3 protein: AAGDRGGSPLH
J gene: TRBJ1-4; CDR3 length: 12; V gene: TRBV11-2; CDR3 protein: ASSLGQNNEKLF
J gene: TRBJ2-7; CDR3 length: 15; V gene: TRBV4-3; CDR3 protein: ASSQVVGTGVTYEQY
J gene: TRBJ2-2; CDR3 length: 12; V gene: TRBV2; CDR3 protein: ASSPWGPPGELF
J gene: TRBJ1-2; CDR3 length: 9; V gene: TRBV9; CDR3 protein: ASSSRSGYT
J gene: TRBJ2-1; CDR3 length: 14; V gene: TRBV7-2; CDR3 protein: ASSLGAGRINNEQF
J gene: TRBJ1-1; CDR3 length: 11; V gene: TRBV7-3; CDR3 protein: ASSSDRGNVAF
J gene: TRBJ2-3; CDR3 length: 13; V gene: TRBV2; CDR3 protein: ASSEGDYSTDTQY
J gene: TRBJ1-5; CDR3 length: 12; V gene: TRBV5-6; CDR3 protein: ASSLRTGNQPQH
J gene: TRBJ2-7; CDR3 length: 15; V gene: TRBV5-1; CDR3 protein: ASGPSGGTGGSREQY
J gene: TRBJ2-5; CDR3 length: 11; V gene: TRBV6-5; CDR3 protein: ASRSQGSETQY
J gene: TRBJ1-2; CDR3 length: 11; V gene: TRBV27; CDR3 protein: ASSFSGDYGYT
J gene: TRBJ1-1; CDR3 length: 12; V gene: TRBV18; CDR3 protein: ASSPPTGVTEAF
J gene: TRBJ2-1; CDR3 length: 13; V gene: TRBV5-4; CDR3 protein: ASSPTGSSYNEQF
J gene: TRBJ2-1; CDR3 length: 12; V gene: TRBV5-6; CDR3 protein: ASSVGQSYNEQF
J gene: TRBJ1-2; CDR3 length: 12; V gene: TRBV18; CDR3 protein: ASSPGRGNYGYT
J gene: TRBJ2-3; CDR3 length: 13; V gene: TRBV9; CDR3 protein: ASSEHSGGTDTQY
J gene: TRBJ2-2; CDR3 length: 14; V gene: TRBV6-4; CDR3 protein: ASSVQAGEASGELF
J gene: TRBJ2-2; CDR3 length: 17; V gene: TRBV9; CDR3 protein: ASSVEQGSGALNTGELF
J gene: TRBJ2-2; CDR3 length: 14; V gene: TRBV9; CDR3 protein: ASSGEEGANTGELF
J gene: TRBJ2-7; CDR3 length: 12; V gene: TRBV19; CDR3 protein: ASSIAGPPHEQY
J gene: TRBJ2-3; CDR3 length: 12; V gene: TRBV9; CDR3 protein: ASTRGGSSDTQY
J gene: TRBJ1-2; CDR3 length: 13; V gene: TRBV9; CDR3 protein: ASSATGTEDYGYT
J gene: TRBJ1-2; CDR3 length: 13; V gene: TRBV5-1; CDR3 protein: ASSFENRNYYGYT
J gene: TRBJ1-5; CDR3 length: 12; V gene: TRBV3-1/TRBV3-2; CDR3 protein: ASSHRQGRQPQH
J gene: TRBJ2-7; CDR3 length: 10; V gene: TRBV2; CDR3 protein: ASRAGSYEQY
J gene: TRBJ1-2; CDR3 length: 11; V gene: TRBV5-4; CDR3 protein: ASSFGGGYGYT
J gene: TRBJ1-4; CDR3 length: 14; V gene: TRBV15; CDR3 protein: ATSSPAAATNEKLF
J gene: TRBJ2-1; CDR3 length: 9; V gene: TRBV14; CDR3 protein: ASGQLNEQF
J gene: TRBJ2-1; CDR3 length: 13; V gene: TRBV28; CDR3 protein: ASRSGTSPSNEQF
J gene: TRBJ1-2; CDR3 length: 15; V gene: TRBV4-2; CDR3 protein: ASSQELGTGVAYGYT
J gene: TRBJ1-1; CDR3 length: 11; V gene: TRBV23-1; CDR3 protein: ASSGGQNTEAF
J gene: TRBJ2-7; CDR3 length: 12; V gene: TRBV11-3; CDR3 protein: ASSSPDRAHEQY
J gene: TRBJ1-1; CDR3 length: 9; V gene: TRBV5-1; CDR3 protein: ASTAGTEAF
J gene: TRBJ2-1; CDR3 length: 15; V gene: TRBV10-2; CDR3 protein: ASSPIPSGLAIDEQF
J gene: TRBJ1-1; CDR3 length: 11; V gene: TRBV6-1; CDR3 protein: ASSERGRTEAF
J gene: TRBJ2-3; CDR3 length: 14; V gene: TRBV5-1; CDR3 protein: ASSLRTGVSTDTQY
J gene: TRBJ2-3; CDR3 length: 15; V gene: TRBV15; CDR3 protein: ATSSVSSGGASDTQY
J gene: TRBJ2-1; CDR3 length: 10; V gene: TRBV25-1; CDR3 protein: ASSPAGNEQF
J gene: TRBJ2-2; CDR3 length: 16; V gene: TRBV19; CDR3 protein: ASTSRFLSGANTGELF
J gene: TRBJ2-7; CDR3 length: 11; V gene: TRBV11-2; CDR3 protein: ASSSGVNYEQY
J gene: TRBJ1-5; CDR3 length: 12; V gene: TRBV24-1; CDR3 protein: ATKRQGRNQPQH
J gene: TRBJ2-3; CDR3 length: 13; V gene: TRBV11-2; CDR3 protein: ASSPGGRGTDTQY
J gene: TRBJ1-1; CDR3 length: 13; V gene: TRBV6-4; CDR3 protein: ASREDRGENTEAF
J gene: TRBJ2-7; CDR3 length: 14; V gene: TRBV18; CDR3 protein: ASSLPTGEPSYEQY
J gene: TRBJ2-1; CDR3 length: 13; V gene: TRBV5-4; CDR3 protein: ASSLLAGRTDEQF
J gene: TRBJ2-5; CDR3 length: 14; V gene: TRBV4-3; CDR3 protein: ASSQHRGGKEETQY
J gene: TRBJ1-1; CDR3 length: 13; V gene: TRBV5-8; CDR3 protein: ASSSDTLGDTEAF
J gene: TRBJ1-1; CDR3 length: 14; V gene: TRBV29-1; CDR3 protein: SVEGGFGSKYTEAF
J gene: TRBJ1-1; CDR3 length: 9; V gene: TRBV28; CDR3 protein: ATGGELEAF
J gene: TRBJ2-2; CDR3 length: 13; V gene: TRBV6-2/TRBV6-3; CDR3 protein: ASSLTSHNTGELF
J gene: TRBJ2-1; CDR3 length: 14; V gene: TRBV2; CDR3 protein: ASGSPGLAASNEQF